One and the same sample provided the 10 T cell receptor beta chains below, sequenced in a study of T cell responses to AZD1222 COVID-19 vaccine. Sequencing was performed with immunoSEQ multiplex PCR; in TCRdb, only in-frame clones are kept and a portion is missing. The sample has 75,000 to 95,000 clones; around nine tenths are singletons. The sample was peripheral blood, taken on day 0 of AZD1222 vaccination. The receptors shown here come from an adult in good health.

This chain links TRBV28 with TRBJ1-5; D is ambiguous. Germline CDR1 reads MDHEN; CDR2 reads SYDVKM. Deletions cut 3 bases from V and 3 bases from J, with 6 bases between. The CDR3 has 13 residues. The CDR3 sequence: CASSFGNNQPQHF. CDR3 nucleotides: TGTGCCAGCAGTTTCGGCAACAATCAGCCCCAGCATTTT.

The CDR3 DNA reads TGTGCCAGCAGCTTGGGAAGTGCGCGGGGTGATTCACCCCTCCACTTT. Its protein is CASSLGSARGDSPLHF. The chain combines TRBV5-6 with TRBJ1-6; D not resolved. The CDR3 has 16 residues. The germline V gene encodes CDR1 SGHDT and CDR2 YYEEEE. The V gene lost 0 bases and the J gene lost 8 bases, with 15 bases spanning the gap.

CDR3 bases: TGTGCCAGCAGTACCCCCGGGACAGGTGTTCACGAGCAGTACTTC. Translated, it gives CASSTPGTGVHEQYF. The chain carries TRBV28 and TRBJ2-7, with 8 bases lining up with TRBD1. V lost 5 bases, J lost 5 bases, and 11 bases stayed unmatched. CDR3 length: 15 amino acids. Germline V gives CDR1 MDHEN, CDR2 SYDVKM. The whole variable domain, remainder taken from reference TRBV28 and TRBJ2-7, is DVKVTQSSRYLVKRTGEKVFLECVQDMDHENMFWYRQDPGLGLRLIYFSYDVKMKEKGDIPEGYSVSREKKERFSLILESASTNQTSMYLCASSTPGTGVHEQYFGPGTRLTVT.

The chain is built from TRBV28 and TRBJ1-1; TRBD1 might be the D (5 bases). The CDR3 has 16 amino acids. The ends were cut back, 5 bases at V and 2 bases at J, with 18 bases in the middle. CDR1 is MDHEN, CDR2 SYDVKM, per germline. CDR3 amino acids: CASSTRELGFNTEAFF. Written as DNA, the CDR3 is TGTGCCAGCAGTACCAGGGAATTGGGGTTTAACACTGAAGCTTTCTTT.

This clone was found once. V and J are TRBV10-3 and TRBJ2-7, with D perhaps TRBD1 (5 bases). Trimming shortened V by 2 bases and J by 3 bases, and 17 bases separated the two germline ends. Looked up from germline, CDR1 is ENHRY and CDR2 is SYGVKD. The CDR3 totals 16 residues. CDR3 residues: CAISEADKRGIYEQYV. The CDR3 coding sequence is TGTGCCATCAGTGAGGCAGACAAAAGGGGAATCTACGAGCAGTACGTC.

V and J are TRBV6-5 and TRBJ1-2; D not certain. The V and J ends lost 0 bases and 4 bases respectively, with 15 bases between them. The CDR3 covers 16 residues. Germline V CDR1 and CDR2: MNHEY, SVGAGI. Here the CDR3 DNA reads TGTGCCAGCAGTTACTCCGCGGCAGGCAGGATCTATGGCTACACCTTC. Its translation is CASSYSAAGRIYGYTF.

J is TRBJ1-6 and V is TRBV7-8; unclear D gene. CDR1 is SGHVS and CDR2 is FQNEAQ in the germline V gene. The CDR3 has 17 amino acids. Trimming stripped 2 bases from V and 7 bases from J, with 18 bases between. The DNA of the CDR3 is TGTGCCAGCAGCTTAAGGGAGAGTGGGTTTACAAATTCACCCCTCCACTTT. This codes for CASSLRESGFTNSPLHF.

The chain carries TRBV19 and TRBJ2-7, with TRBD2 as a possible D gene (5 bases). This CDR3 comprises 15 residues. Germline CDR1 and CDR2: LNHDA and SQIVND (reference sequence). With 2 bases removed from V and 5 bases from J, the gap between germline ends came to 16 bases. CDR3 in DNA: TGTGCCAGTAGTATATCAGGACTGCTCCCTCACGAGCAGTACTTC. It codes for CASSISGLLPHEQYF.

The J gene is TRBJ2-2, the V gene TRBV4-2; 9 positions match TRBD2. The CDR3 is 18 residues long. Germline CDR1 and CDR2: LGHNA and YNFKEQ. V lost 0 bases, J lost 4 bases, and 9 bases stayed unmatched. The CDR3 bases are TGTGCCAGCAGCCAAGATCTCCCAGCGGGGGGTATCACCGGGGAGCTGTTTTTT. It is translated as CASSQDLPAGGITGELFF.

In this sample, this clone turned up once. The V gene is TRBV6-4, the J gene TRBJ1-1; TRBD1 agrees at 7 bases. Germline loops: CDR1 MRHNA, CDR2 SNTAGT. With V trimmed by 6 bases and J by 2 bases, 6 bases remained unmatched. This CDR3 is 14 amino acids long. CDR3 sequence (DNA): TGTGCCAGCAGCCTAGACAGGGTTAACACTGAAGCTTTCTTT. It specifies CASSLDRVNTEAFF.